This entry is about one T cell receptor (beta chain). The target antigen is unknown. The record originates from a study of OX40 agonist ivuxolimab in advanced cancers. In the study overall: In this cohort, patients received ivuxolimab, an agonistic anti-OX40 (CD134) antibody. General study points: Researchers report that CD8+ T cells had, on average, more expanded clones than CD4+.

Produced via immunoSEQ multiplex PCR; TCRdb's table is partial and in-frame only. The data hold some 100,000 clones, with about 90% observed a single time. Per the germline V gene, CDR1 is SGHVS and CDR2 is FNYEAQ. V lost 4 bases to trimming and J lost 11 bases, with 9 bases between them. This CDR3 region has 11 residues. Patients who had autoimmune disease history or got systemic immunosuppression were left out. The rearrangement links TRBV7-6 to TRBJ2-1; D unresolved. This clonotype was sampled from an adult with an advanced solid tumor such as melanoma, head and neck, liver or kidney cancer. The sample here was CD4+ or CD8+ T cells sorted from blood, taken in a trial of the OX40 agonist ivuxolimab. The CDR3 DNA sequence: TGTGCCAGCAGCTCGTTAGGACAGCAGTTCTTC. Its translation is CASSSLGQQFF. The whole variable domain, filled in from reference TRBV7-6 and TRBJ2-1, reads GAGVSQSPRYKVTKRGQDVALRCDPISGHVSLYWYRQALGQGPEFLTYFNYEAQQDKSGLPNDRFSAERPEGSISTLTIQRTEQRDSAMYRCASSSLGQQFFGPGTRLTVL.